This T cell receptor beta chain was found in a study of T-cell reconstitution after alpha-beta-depleted transplantation in children. General study findings and limits: There were reportedly several hundred expanded graft clones from which alpha-beta T cells came about two months after transplant. The authors attributed T-cell counts and diversity one year after transplant mostly to newly produced T cells. High day-60 TCRbeta diversity in some patients came from surviving recipient T cells and thymic progenitors.

This clonotype was detected many times. What it binds is unknown. Using unique molecular identifiers, the investigators prepared the TCRbeta library. TCRdb reanalysed the PCR reads using MiXCR and keeps one entry per CDR3 protein. The sample has around 270,000 distinct CDR3 sequences; around a tenth are singletons. The CDR3 covers 12 residues. Germline V gene data show CDR1 as SQVTM and CDR2 as ANQGSEA. With 4 bases removed from V and 2 bases from J, the gap between germline ends came to 7 bases. The chain couples TRBV29-1 to TRBJ2-3, with D possibly being TRBD2 (5 bases). The origin of this receptor is a boy under three years old with acute myeloid leukemia, due to receive a stem cell transplant. The sample was PBMCs, taken before TCRalphabeta/CD19-depleted stem cell transplant. The CDR3 protein is CSVGLATDTQYF. The CDR3, as DNA: TGCAGCGTTGGTCTAGCCACAGATACGCAGTATTTT.